These 18 T cell receptor beta chains were all obtained from the same sample, sequenced in a study of technical replicates of blood from four donors. Some clones are missing from TCRdb's copy, which holds only in-frame ones; the method was immunoSEQ multiplex PCR. This sample has about 56,000 clones, with 80% to 95% found just once. Source material: PBMCs. The receptor source for this set is a human donor in good health. Some clones in this sample may be carry-over from other donors' samples.

This clone was detected only once. The rearrangement uses TRBV6-5 and TRBJ1-2; a possible D gene is TRBD1 (5 bases). Trimming stripped 0 bases from V and 2 bases from J, with 13 bases between. CDR3 length equals 16 residues. Germline values: CDR1 MNHEY, CDR2 SVGAGI. The CDR3 loop reads CASSYSGRGGNYGYTF. The DNA for the CDR3 is TGTGCCAGCAGTTACTCCGGAAGGGGAGGGAACTATGGCTACACCTTC.

With regard to this clone: The same CDR3 can be traced to other DNA sequences in this sample. V is TRBV4-3 and J is TRBJ2-1; possible D gene TRBD2, 6 bases. The germline gives CDR1 LGHNA, CDR2 YSLEER. This CDR3 is built from 15 residues. V was cut by 0 bases and J by 0 bases, with 6 bases left in between. CDR3 sequence (DNA): TGCGCCAGCAGCCAAGAGGGGGGCTCCTACAATGAGCAGTTCTTC. This encodes CASSQEGGSYNEQFF.

This chain links TRBV13 with TRBJ2-6, with D possibly TRBD1 on 5 matching bases. The CDR3 runs 17 residues. V was clipped by 6 bases and J by 0 bases, with 15 bases between them. Per germline, CDR1 PRHDT and CDR2 FYEKMQ (reference sequence). The CDR3 spells CASSFTGRTSGANVLTF. In DNA form, the CDR3 reads TGTGCCAGCAGTTTCACAGGACGAACCTCTGGGGCCAACGTCCTGACTTTC.

Written as DNA, the CDR3 is TGTGCCAGCAGTTACAAGGGGCCATATGGCTACACCTTC. Its protein product is CASSYKGPYGYTF. The V call is TRBV6-5, the J call TRBJ1-2; possible D gene TRBD1, 5 bases. Germline CDR1 MNHEY, CDR2 SVGAGI. V dropped 2 bases and J dropped 5 bases, with 9 bases sitting between them. CDR3 length: 13 amino acids.

The chain recombines TRBV4-2 with TRBJ2-6; the D gene is possibly TRBD1 (7 bases). There are 17 residues in the CDR3. Germline CDR1 reads LGHNA; CDR2 reads YNFKEQ. V was shortened by 0 bases and J by 5 bases, with 14 bases between the two germline ends. CDR3 region: CASSQELGGGRANVLTF. The CDR3 region has the DNA TGTGCCAGCAGCCAAGAACTAGGGGGCGGGAGGGCCAACGTCCTGACTTTC.

The rearrangement joins TRBV21-1 to TRBJ1-4; the table names TRBD1, a call not compared with the DNA. TRBV21-1 is designated a pseudogene. The CDR3 runs 14 residues. The CDR3 loop reads CASSCSRVEEKLFF. In DNA form, the CDR3 reads TGTGCCAGCAGCTGTTCCAGGGTAGAGGAAAAACTGTTTTTT.

The chain couples TRBV7-3 to TRBJ2-3, with TRBD2 identical over 7 bases. Germline CDR1 and CDR2: SGHTA and FQGTGA. The CDR3 covers 12 residues. Germline trimming cut 5 bases from V and 4 bases from J; bases unmatched to any gene: 0. The CDR3 bases are TGTGCCAGCAGCACTAGCGCAGATACGCAGTATTTT. This translates into CASSTSADTQYF.

The gene calls are TRBV7-2 and TRBJ2-5; 11 bases are shared with TRBD2. The V segment lost 3 bases and the J segment 6 bases; nucleotides outside the gene matches: 9. There are 16 residues in the CDR3. Germline V gene data show CDR1 as SGHTA and CDR2 as FQGNSA. This chain's CDR3 is CASSLTSGARLQTQYF. The CDR3 region has the DNA TGTGCCAGCAGCTTGACTAGCGGGGCCCGGCTTCAGACCCAGTACTTC.

This chain links TRBV27 with TRBJ2-7; D unresolved. The CDR3 length is 14 residues. Trimming stripped 6 bases from V and 3 bases from J, with 15 bases between. The germline CDR1 and CDR2 sequences are MNHEY and SMNVEV (reference sequence). The CDR3 sequence is CASSPSGRRYEQYF. In DNA form, the CDR3 reads TGTGCCAGCAGCCCATCAGGCCGCCGCTACGAGCAGTACTTC.

V gene TRBV7-9 combines with J gene TRBJ1-1, with D maybe TRBD1 (6 bases). The CDR3 spans 14 residues. V was clipped by 4 bases and J by 1 base, with 10 bases between them. In germline, CDR1 is SEHNR, CDR2 FQNEAQ (reference sequence). The CDR3 spells CASSSGGANTEAFF. CDR3 bases: TGTGCCAGCAGCTCCGGGGGGGCGAACACTGAAGCTTTCTTT.

The V gene is TRBV7-2, the J gene TRBJ2-5, with TRBD2 identical over 10 bases. V lost 5 bases, J lost 10 bases, and 13 bases stayed unmatched. The CDR3 loop spans 15 amino acids. The germline gives CDR1 SGHTA, CDR2 FQGNSA. The CDR3 spells CASSIPSGGVWDQYF. The CDR3 DNA follows: TGTGCCAGCAGCATACCGAGCGGGGGGGTGTGGGACCAGTACTTC.

The chain uses TRBV5-1 and TRBJ2-5; 10 bases map to TRBD1. Germline lookup yields CDR1 SGHRS and CDR2 YFSETQ. Trimming took 1 base from V and 4 from J; bases not matched to a gene: 4. The CDR3 consists of 15 residues. Here the CDR3 DNA reads TGCGCCAGCAGCTTGAATGGGGACAGGGGAGAGACCCAGTACTTC. Its protein product is CASSLNGDRGETQYF. The complete variable domain, with remaining parts taken from reference TRBV5-1 and TRBJ2-5, reads KAGVTQTPRYLIKTRGQQVTLSCSPISGHRSVSWYQQTPGQGLQFLFEYFSETQRNKGNFPGRFSGRQFSNSRSEMNVSTLELGDSALYLCASSLNGDRGETQYFGPGTRLLVL.

This chain uses TRBV19 with TRBJ1-5; D gene uncertain. The germline CDR1 and CDR2 sequences are LNHDA and SQIVND (reference sequence). Trimming removed 2 bases at V and 2 bases at J, with 13 bases between. The CDR3 runs 16 residues. CDR3 coding DNA: TGTGCCAGTAGTATACAGGCGTATAAGGGCAATCAGCCCCAGCATTTT. Its protein product is CASSIQAYKGNQPQHF.

The chain carries TRBV5-4 and TRBJ1-2; 8 bases line up with TRBD1. CDR1 is SGHNT and CDR2 is YYREEE in the germline V gene (reference sequence). The J segment lost 2 bases and the V segment lost 3 bases, leaving 3 bases of the junction unmatched. CDR3 size: 14 residues. The CDR3 sequence is CASSSTGANYGYTF. Written as DNA, the CDR3 is TGTGCCAGCAGCTCGACAGGGGCCAACTATGGCTACACCTTC. The variable domain in full, completed from reference TRBV5-4 and TRBJ1-2, reads ETGVTQSPTHLIKTRGQQVTLRCSSQSGHNTVSWYQQALGQGPQFIFQYYREEENGRGNFPPRFSGLQFPNYSSELNVNALELDDSALYLCASSSTGANYGYTFGSGTRLTVV.

The chain recombines TRBV18 with TRBJ2-5; weak D call: TRBD2 (5 bases). CDR3 length: 13 residues. Trimming removed 6 bases at V and 4 bases at J, with 12 bases between. The germline gives CDR1 KGHSH, CDR2 LQKENI. The CDR3 nucleotides read TGTGCCAGCTCCTCGACTGGAGGAGAGACCCAGTACTTC. Its protein product is CASSSTGGETQYF.

CDR3 sequence (DNA): TGTGCCAGCAGTGCGGGGGTATGGGAGACCCAGTACTTC. Its translation: CASSAGVWETQYF. The chain carries TRBV6-1 and TRBJ2-5; a possible D gene is TRBD2 (6 bases). Germline-derived CDR1 and CDR2 are MNHNS and SASEGT. The CDR3 consists of 13 residues. V dropped 4 bases and J dropped 5 bases, with 11 bases sitting between them.

V usage is TRBV20-1 and J usage is TRBJ2-7; D gene uncertain. The CDR3 contains 11 residues. CDR1 is DFQATT and CDR2 is SNEGSKA in the germline V gene (reference sequence). V was trimmed by 3 bases and J by 0 bases, leaving 3 bases between them. CDR3 residues: CSARYSYEQYF. The CDR3 region has the DNA TGCAGTGCTAGGTACTCCTACGAGCAGTACTTC.

The V call is TRBV5-4, the J call TRBJ2-3; perhaps TRBD2 as D (6 bases). The germline V gene has CDR1 SGHNT and CDR2 YYREEE (reference sequence). The germline V and J ends were trimmed by 3 bases and 6 bases, with 20 bases remaining between them. There are 16 residues in the CDR3. This CDR3 reads CASSSTGTALSDTQYF. CDR3 nucleotide sequence: TGTGCCAGCAGCTCCACCGGGACTGCCCTTTCGGATACGCAGTATTTT.